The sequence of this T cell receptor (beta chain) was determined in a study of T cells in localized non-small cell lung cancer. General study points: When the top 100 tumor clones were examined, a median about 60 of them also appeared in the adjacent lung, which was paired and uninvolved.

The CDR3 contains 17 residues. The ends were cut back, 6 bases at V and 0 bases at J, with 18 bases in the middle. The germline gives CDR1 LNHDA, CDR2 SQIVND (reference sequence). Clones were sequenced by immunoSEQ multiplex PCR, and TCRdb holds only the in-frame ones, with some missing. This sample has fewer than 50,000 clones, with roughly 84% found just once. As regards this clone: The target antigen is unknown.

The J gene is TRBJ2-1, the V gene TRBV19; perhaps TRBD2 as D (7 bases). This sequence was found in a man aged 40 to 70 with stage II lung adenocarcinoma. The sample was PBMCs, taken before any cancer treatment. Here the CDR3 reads CASRGGELPSSYNEQFF. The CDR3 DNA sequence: TGTGCCAGTAGAGGGGGGGAACTTCCTAGCTCCTACAATGAGCAGTTCTTC.